The 3 T cell receptor beta chains given below trace back to one sample, sequenced in a study of T cells in Graves' hyperthyroidism and ophthalmopathy. Authors of the study amplified TCR beta CDR3 regions from RNA transcripts. RT-PCR in the first round (using the HTBI primer set) targeted the TCR CDR3. TCRdb reprocessed the multiplex PCR reads with MiXCR, giving one entry per CDR3 protein. Among more than 350,000 distinct CDR3 sequences, 15% were seen once, and the ten largest hold roughly 20%. Material: blood. Receptors were obtained from a woman aged 60-75 years with Graves' ophthalmopathy.

This clonotype was recorded at least ten times. The CDR3 nucleotides are TGTGCCATCAGTGCCACTAGCGGGATATACCAGGTATCCACAGATACGCAGTATTTT. Protein product: CAISATSGIYQVSTDTQYF. The chain links TRBV10-3 to TRBJ2-3; 10 positions match TRBD2. The CDR3 consists of 19 residues. In germline, CDR1 is ENHRY, CDR2 SYGVKD. V lost 4 bases, J lost 2 bases, and 15 bases stayed unmatched.

The V call is TRBV2, the J call TRBJ1-6; 7 bases line up with TRBD1. Germline CDR1 SNHLY, CDR2 FYNNEI. CDR3 size: 17 residues. J gave up 4 bases and V 7 bases, and 13 bases lay outside the gene matches. CDR3 protein: CASTSQQGPLYNSPLHF. The CDR3 region has the DNA TGTGCCAGCACCTCCCAACAGGGGCCCCTTTATAATTCACCCCTCCACTTT.

The genes are TRBV20-1 and TRBJ2-7; 8 bases match TRBD1. Looked up from germline, CDR1 is DFQATT and CDR2 is SNEGSKA (reference sequence). V gave up 5 bases and J gave up 7 bases; unmatched junction bases: 7. The CDR3 totals 12 residues. The DNA of the CDR3 is TGCAGTGCTCCTCAGGGGGCGAGTGAGCAGTACTTC. Its protein is CSAPQGASEQYF.